The T cell receptor beta chain under discussion was sequenced for a study of CXCR3-negative and CXCR3-positive naive CD8 T cells. The overall study: Per-library TRB read counts averaged about 1.5 +/- 0.3 million, adding up to around 130 million in total.

TRB cDNA libraries were made by UMI-labeled 5' RACE. No DNA is given; TCRdb re-called the 5' RACE reads and lists each CDR3 protein once. This table holds 100,000 to 150,000 distinct CDR3 sequences. Germline V CDR1 and CDR2: SGHDN, FVKESK. The CDR3 has 14 residues. Points from the study as a whole: Comparison of naive CXCR3-negative and CXCR3-positive cells revealed similar TRBV-TRBJ usage, while memory cells differed.

Regarding this clonotype: The antigen is unknown.

Sequencing was done on a sample of naive CXCR3- CD8+ T cells from blood. The subset: CD45RO-CCR7+CD27+CD95- naive CD8+ T cells lacking CXCR3 (TNR3-). This TCR was recovered from a human donor in good health. Some clones in this sample may be carry-over from other donors' samples. This sequence joins TRBV14 and TRBJ1-3; TCRdb names TRBD1, which stays unverified in the absence of DNA. The chain's CDR3 is CASSAPGSGNTIYF.